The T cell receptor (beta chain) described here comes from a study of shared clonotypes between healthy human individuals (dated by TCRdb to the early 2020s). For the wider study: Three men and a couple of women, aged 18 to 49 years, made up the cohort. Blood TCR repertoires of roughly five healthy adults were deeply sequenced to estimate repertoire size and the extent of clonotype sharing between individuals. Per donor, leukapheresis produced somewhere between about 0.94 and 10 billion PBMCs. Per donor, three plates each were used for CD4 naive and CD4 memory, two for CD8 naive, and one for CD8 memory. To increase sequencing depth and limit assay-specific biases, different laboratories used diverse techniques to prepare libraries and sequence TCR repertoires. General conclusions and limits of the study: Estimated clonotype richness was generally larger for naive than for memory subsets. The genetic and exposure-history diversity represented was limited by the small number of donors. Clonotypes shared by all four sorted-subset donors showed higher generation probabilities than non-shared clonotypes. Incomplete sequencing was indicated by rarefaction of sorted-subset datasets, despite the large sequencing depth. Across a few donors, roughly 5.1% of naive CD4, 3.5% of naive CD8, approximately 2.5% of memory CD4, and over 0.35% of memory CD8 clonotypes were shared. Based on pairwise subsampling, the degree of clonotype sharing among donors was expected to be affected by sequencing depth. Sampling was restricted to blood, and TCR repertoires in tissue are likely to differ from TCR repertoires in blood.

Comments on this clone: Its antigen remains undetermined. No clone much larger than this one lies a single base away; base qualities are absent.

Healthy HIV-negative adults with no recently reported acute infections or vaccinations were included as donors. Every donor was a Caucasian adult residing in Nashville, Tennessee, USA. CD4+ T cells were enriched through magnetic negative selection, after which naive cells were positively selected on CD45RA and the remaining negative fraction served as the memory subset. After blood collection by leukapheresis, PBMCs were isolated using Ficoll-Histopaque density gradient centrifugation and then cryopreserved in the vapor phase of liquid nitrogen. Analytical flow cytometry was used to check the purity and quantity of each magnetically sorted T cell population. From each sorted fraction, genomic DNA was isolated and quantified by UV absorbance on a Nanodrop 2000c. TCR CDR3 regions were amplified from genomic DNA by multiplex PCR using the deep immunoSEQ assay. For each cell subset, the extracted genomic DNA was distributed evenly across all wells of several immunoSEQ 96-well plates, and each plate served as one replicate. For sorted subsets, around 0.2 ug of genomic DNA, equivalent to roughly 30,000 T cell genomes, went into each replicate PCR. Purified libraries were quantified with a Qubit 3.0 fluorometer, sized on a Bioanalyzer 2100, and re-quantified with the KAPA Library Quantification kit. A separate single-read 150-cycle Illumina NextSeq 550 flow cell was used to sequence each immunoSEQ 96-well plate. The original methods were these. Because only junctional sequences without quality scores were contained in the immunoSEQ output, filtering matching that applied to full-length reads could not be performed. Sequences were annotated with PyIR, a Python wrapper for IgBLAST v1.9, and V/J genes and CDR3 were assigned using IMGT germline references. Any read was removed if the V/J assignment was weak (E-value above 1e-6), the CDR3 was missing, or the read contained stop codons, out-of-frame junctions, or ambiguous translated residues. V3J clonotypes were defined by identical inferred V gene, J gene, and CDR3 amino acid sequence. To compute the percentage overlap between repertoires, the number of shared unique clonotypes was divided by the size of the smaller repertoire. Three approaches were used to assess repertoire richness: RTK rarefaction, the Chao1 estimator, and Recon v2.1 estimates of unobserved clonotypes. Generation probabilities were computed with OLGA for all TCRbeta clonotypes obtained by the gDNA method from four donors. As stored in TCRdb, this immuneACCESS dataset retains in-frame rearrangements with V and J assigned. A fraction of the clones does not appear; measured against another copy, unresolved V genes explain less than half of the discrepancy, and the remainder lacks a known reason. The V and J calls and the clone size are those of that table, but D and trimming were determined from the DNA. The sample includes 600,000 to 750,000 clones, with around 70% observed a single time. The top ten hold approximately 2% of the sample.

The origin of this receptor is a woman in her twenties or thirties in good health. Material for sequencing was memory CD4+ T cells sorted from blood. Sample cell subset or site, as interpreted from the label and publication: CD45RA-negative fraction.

DNA sequence: TGTGCCAGCAGTGAAGCCACCAGGTACACCGGGGAGCTGTTTTTT. Its coded protein is CASSEATRYTGELFF. This receptor chain uses TRBV6-1 and TRBJ2-2; the D gene remains uncertain. V drops 0 bases and J drops 3 bases, leaving 8 bases in between. From the cysteine through the phenylalanine, the CDR3 covers 15 amino acids. The read is trimmed to its CDR3 DNA, 45 bases read in frame from base 1. CDR1 and CDR2 are read off the germline V gene as MNHNS and SASEGT.